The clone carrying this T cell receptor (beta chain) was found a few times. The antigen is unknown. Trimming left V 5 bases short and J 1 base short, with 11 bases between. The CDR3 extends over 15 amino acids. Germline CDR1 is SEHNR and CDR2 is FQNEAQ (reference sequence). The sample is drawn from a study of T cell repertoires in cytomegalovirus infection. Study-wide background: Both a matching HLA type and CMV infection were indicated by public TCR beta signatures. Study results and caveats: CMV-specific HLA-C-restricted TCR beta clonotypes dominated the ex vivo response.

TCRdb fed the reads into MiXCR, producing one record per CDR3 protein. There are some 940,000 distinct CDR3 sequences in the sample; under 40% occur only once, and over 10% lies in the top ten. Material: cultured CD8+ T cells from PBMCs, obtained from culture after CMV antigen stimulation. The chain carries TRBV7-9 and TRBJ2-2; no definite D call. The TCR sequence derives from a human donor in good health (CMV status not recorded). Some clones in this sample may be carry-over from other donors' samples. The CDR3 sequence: CASSRAEENTGELFF. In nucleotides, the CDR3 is TGTGCCAGCAGCCGGGCCGAGGAGAACACCGGGGAGCTGTTTTTT.